These 26 T cell receptor beta chains share one sample of origin, sequenced in a study of response to subunit inactivated influenza vaccine. Each CDR3 protein gets one entry after TCRdb re-called the RT-PCR reads with MiXCR. The data show 650,000 to 800,000 distinct CDR3 sequences, around 20% seen once. Sequencing used PBMCs from blood, obtained roughly 5 days after vaccination. The receptors shown here come from a man in his forties or fifties who received an inactivated influenza vaccine.

This clonotype showed up just once. This chain links TRBV3-1 with TRBJ1-6, with 7 bases aligning to TRBD1. Looked up from germline, CDR1 is LGHDT and CDR2 is YNNKEL (reference sequence). This CDR3 contains 17 residues. V was clipped by 3 bases and J by 7 bases; unmatched bases: 12. CDR3 protein: CASSHSRAGTANSPLHF. CDR3 DNA sequence: TGTGCCAGCAGCCATTCCCGGGCCGGGACAGCGAATTCACCCCTCCACTTT.

In this sample, this clonotype turned up a few times. The chain employs TRBV6-1 and TRBJ2-7, with unresolved D. The CDR3 spans 14 residues. Germline V gene lookup returns CDR1 MNHNS and CDR2 SASEGT. Trimming removed 10 bases from V and 0 bases from J, with 16 bases in between. DNA for the CDR3: TGTGCCATCCGGCGCGGACCAACCTCCTACGAGCAGTACTTC. This gives the protein CAIRRGPTSYEQYF.

This clonotype was recorded at least ten times. This rearrangement joins TRBV6-1 to TRBJ2-5; TRBD2 might be the D (7 bases). The CDR3 has 15 residues. Between the trimmed V and J ends, which lost 3 bases and 2 bases, there was a span of 13 bases. Germline lookup yields CDR1 MNHNS and CDR2 SASEGT. The CDR3 DNA sequence: TGTGCCAGCAGTGACCCCGGGGGGCAGCAAGAGACCCAGTACTTC. Its protein product is CASSDPGGQQETQYF.

The rearrangement links TRBV6-1 to TRBJ2-1, with D possibly called TRBD1 or TRBD2 (6 bases each). CDR3 length: 16 amino acids. V lost 0 bases and J lost 8, with 17 bases in between. Germline values: CDR1 MNHNS, CDR2 SASEGT. In DNA, the CDR3 is TGTGCCAGCAGTGAAGCTAGGGGGAGGATGGACGATGAGCAGTTCTTC. This translates into CASSEARGRMDDEQFF.

At least ten counts were recorded for this clonotype. The V and J genes are TRBV12-3 or TRBV12-4 and TRBJ2-5, with D possibly matching TRBD1 (6 bases). This CDR3 is 14 amino acids long. Trimming cost V 7 bases and J 4 bases, with 16 bases left between them. The CDR3: CASTPFTGLETQYF. The CDR3 DNA follows: TGTGCCAGCACCCCCTTCACAGGGTTAGAGACCCAGTACTTC.

This clonotype showed up many times. V and J are TRBV10-3 and TRBJ1-3, with D unresolved. V was clipped by 3 bases and J by 0 bases, with 6 bases between them. Per the germline V gene, CDR1 is ENHRY and CDR2 is SYGVKD. The CDR3 runs to 14 residues. The CDR3 DNA sequence: TGTGCCATCAGTGATAGTACCTCTGGAAACACCATATATTTT. It is translated as CAISDSTSGNTIYF.

This clonotype was counted at least ten times. This chain joins TRBV15 and TRBJ1-5, with D uncertain. V lost 0 bases and J lost 4, with 1 base in between. The CDR3 is 12 amino acids. Germline CDR1 and CDR2: LNHNV and YYDKDF (reference sequence). This chain's CDR3 is CATSRENQPQHF. CDR3 nucleotides: TGTGCCACCAGCAGAGAGAATCAGCCCCAGCATTTT. Complete variable domain (other parts from reference TRBV15 and TRBJ1-5): DAMVIQNPRYQVTQFGKPVTLSCSQTLNHNVMYWYQQKSSQAPKLLFHYYDKDFNNEADTPDNFQSRRPNTSFCFLDIRSPGLGDTAMYLCATSRENQPQHFGDGTRLSIL.

CDR3 sequence reads: CASSLQGERTDTQYF. In DNA, the CDR3 is TGCGCCAGCAGCTTACAGGGGGAACGCACAGATACGCAGTATTTT. This rearrangement joins TRBV5-1 to TRBJ2-3, with TRBD1 identical over 8 bases. Germline CDR1 reads SGHRS; CDR2 reads YFSETQ. With V trimmed by 2 bases and J by 1 base, 3 bases remained unmatched. The CDR3 totals 15 residues.

This clonotype was seen a handful of times. This rearrangement joins TRBV12-3 or TRBV12-4 to TRBJ1-1; no reliable D call. V lost 4 bases to trimming and J lost 5 bases, with 11 bases between them. This CDR3 has 13 residues. The CDR3 loop reads CASSYLVRTEAFF. As DNA, the CDR3 is TGTGCCAGCAGTTACCTCGTGAGAACTGAAGCTTTCTTT.

In DNA form, the CDR3 reads TGTGCCAGCAGCCAGAGAGGGGATCAGCAGTACTTC. Residues: CASSQRGDQQYF. The gene calls are TRBV4-2 and TRBJ2-7, with D perhaps TRBD1 or TRBD2 (5 bases each). CDR1 and CDR2 from the germline V gene are LGHNA and YNFKEQ. This CDR3 has 12 amino acids. V lost 3 bases and J lost 8, with 11 bases in between.

The chain carries TRBV4-3 and TRBJ1-6; D not certain. V was cut by 2 bases and J by 8 bases, with 13 bases left in between. CDR1 is LGHNA and CDR2 is YSLEER in the germline V gene. CDR3 length: 15 residues. This CDR3 reads CASSQLGWKDSPLHF. The DNA of the CDR3 is TGCGCCAGCAGCCAACTCGGCTGGAAGGATTCACCCCTCCACTTT.

A few counts support this clonotype. The J gene is TRBJ2-3, the V gene TRBV10-2, with TRBD2 matching over 12 bases. The CDR3 covers 17 residues. Germline V gene sequence: CDR1 WSHSY, CDR2 SAAADI. The trim removed 0 bases at V and 4 bases at J, leaving 5 bases unmatched. The CDR3 here is CASSESSLAGGPDTQYF. In DNA, the CDR3 is TGCGCCAGCAGTGAGTCGAGTCTAGCGGGGGGGCCAGATACGCAGTATTTT.

This clonotype appeared many times. This sequence joins TRBV12-3 or TRBV12-4 and TRBJ2-1, with D maybe TRBD2 (6 bases). The CDR3 is 11 amino acids. V dropped 3 bases and J dropped 9 bases, with 6 bases sitting between them. The CDR3 DNA is TGTGCCAGCAGTTTTAGCGGTGAGCAGTTCTTC. Its protein is CASSFSGEQFF.

The V call is TRBV24-1, the J call TRBJ2-3, with TRBD2 matching over 9 bases. This CDR3 contains 15 residues. In germline, CDR1 is KGHDR, CDR2 SFDVKD. The ends lost 1 base at V and 4 bases at J; junction bases unmatched: 2. The CDR3 DNA reads as TGTGCCACCAGTGATTTAGCGGGAGGTCCAGATACGCAGTATTTT. Its protein is CATSDLAGGPDTQYF.

The table lists this clonotype with many counts. The chain carries TRBV29-1 and TRBJ2-5, with D unresolved. This CDR3 has 13 residues. Per germline, CDR1 SQVTM and CDR2 ANQGSEA. V lost 6 bases to trimming and J lost 5 bases, with 16 bases between them. The CDR3 spells CSVAASFAETQYF. The CDR3 DNA follows: TGCAGCGTCGCGGCTTCTTTCGCGGAGACCCAGTACTTC.

At least ten counts were recorded for this clonotype. The chain combines TRBV4-2 with TRBJ2-1; 13 bases are a match to TRBD2. Germline-derived CDR1 and CDR2 are LGHNA and YNFKEQ. V lost 4 bases, J lost 5 bases, and 2 bases stayed unmatched. The CDR3 has 15 amino acids. CDR3 coding DNA: TGTGCCAGCAGCCCGGGACTAGCGGGACACAATGAGCAGTTCTTC. As protein: CASSPGLAGHNEQFF.

This clonotype turned up a few times. This sequence joins TRBV4-3 and TRBJ2-5, with D perhaps matching TRBD2 (6 bases). In germline, CDR1 is LGHNA, CDR2 YSLEER. This CDR3 is 18 amino acids long. Trimming took off 0 bases at V and 10 bases at J, with 27 bases between the two ends. In nucleotides, the CDR3 is TGCGCCAGCAGCCAAGATCCAAGCGGGCCCAGGCGTGGTATAGGCCAGTACTTC. Residues: CASSQDPSGPRRGIGQYF.

In this sample, this clonotype turned up a few times. V is TRBV6-2 or TRBV6-3 and J is TRBJ2-7, with 10 nucleotides matching TRBD2. Per germline, CDR1 MNHEY and CDR2 SVGEGT. The junction had 10 bases not matched to a gene; V was cut back by 8 bases and J by 3 bases. CDR3 length: 15 amino acids. CDR3 region: CASLRSSGGSYEQYF. The CDR3 DNA reads TGTGCCAGCCTCCGATCTAGCGGGGGAAGCTACGAGCAGTACTTC.

This clonotype was detected only a few times. The V gene is TRBV5-1, the J gene TRBJ2-7; D remains ambiguous. Germline CDR1 reads SGHRS; CDR2 reads YFSETQ. This CDR3 region has 15 residues. Trimming shortened V by 4 bases and J by 7 bases, and 21 bases separated the two germline ends. The CDR3 here is CASSLGPERGREQYF. The CDR3 nucleotides are TGCGCCAGCAGCCTGGGCCCGGAACGTGGGCGGGAGCAGTACTTC.

This clonotype was detected a few times. The chain is built from TRBV20-1 and TRBJ1-2, with TRBD1 identical over 8 bases. Per the germline V gene, CDR1 is DFQATT and CDR2 is SNEGSKA (reference sequence). The CDR3 runs to 13 residues. Trimming removed 6 bases from V and 4 bases from J; junction bases left unmatched: 7. CDR3 DNA: TGCAGTGCCCTTGGACAGGGAGGCTATGGCTACACCTTC. Its translation: CSALGQGGYGYTF.

The chain carries TRBV9 and TRBJ1-1; 9 bases align to TRBD1. The CDR3 spans 16 residues. The germline V gene encodes CDR1 SGDLS and CDR2 YYNGEE. V shed 0 bases and J 1 base; nucleotides not matched to a gene: 4. In DNA, the CDR3 is TGTGCCAGCAGCGTAGGAACAGGGGGCAAGAACACTGAAGCTTTCTTT. Its protein product is CASSVGTGGKNTEAFF. Full variable domain (outside the CDR3, taken from reference TRBV9 and TRBJ1-1): DSGVTQTPKHLITATGQRVTLRCSPRSGDLSVYWYQQSLDQGLQFLIQYYNGEERAKGNILERFSAQQFPDLHSELNLSSLELGDSALYFCASSVGTGGKNTEAFFGQGTRLTVV.

V usage is TRBV10-3 and J usage is TRBJ1-1; TRBD1 might be the D (5 bases). The CDR3 consists of 13 residues. Trimming cost V 6 bases and J 3 bases, with 11 bases left between them. Germline values: CDR1 ENHRY, CDR2 SYGVKD. CDR3 protein: CAIRQEEDTEAFF. CDR3 coding DNA: TGTGCCATCAGACAGGAGGAGGACACTGAAGCTTTCTTT.

The chain combines TRBV20-1 with TRBJ2-1; D is ambiguous. Per the germline V gene, CDR1 is DFQATT and CDR2 is SNEGSKA (reference sequence). With 2 bases removed from V and 5 bases from J, the gap between germline ends came to 13 bases. CDR3 size: 14 residues. The CDR3 DNA sequence: TGCAGTGCTAGAAATTCCCGGAGCGACAATGAGCAGTTCTTC. Amino acid sequence: CSARNSRSDNEQFF.

The chain joins TRBV9 to TRBJ2-3; 9 nucleotides match TRBD2. The CDR3 sequence is 14 residues long. The junction had 4 bases not matched to a gene; V was cut back by 3 bases and J by 5 bases. Per the germline V gene, CDR1 is SGDLS and CDR2 is YYNGEE. The chain's CDR3 is CASSDGLARDTQYF. The CDR3 DNA follows: TGTGCCAGCAGCGACGGACTAGCGAGAGATACGCAGTATTTT.

This rearrangement joins TRBV2 to TRBJ1-5; D call uncertain. The germline V gene encodes CDR1 SNHLY and CDR2 FYNNEI. CDR3 length equals 16 residues. V dropped 4 bases and J dropped 3 bases, with 16 bases sitting between them. The chain's CDR3 is CASSVSIGPDNQPQHF. For the CDR3, the DNA is TGTGCCAGCAGTGTGAGCATAGGGCCTGACAATCAGCCCCAGCATTTT.

The rearrangement uses TRBV7-2 and TRBJ2-5; D is possibly TRBD2 (5 bases). The germline V gene encodes CDR1 SGHTA and CDR2 FQGNSA. This CDR3 is 14 amino acids long. Between the trimmed V and J ends, which lost 5 bases and 1 base, there was a span of 11 bases. CDR3 DNA sequence: TGTGCCAGCAGCGGCTGGGCGGGCCAAGAGACCCAGTACTTC. It is translated as CASSGWAGQETQYF.